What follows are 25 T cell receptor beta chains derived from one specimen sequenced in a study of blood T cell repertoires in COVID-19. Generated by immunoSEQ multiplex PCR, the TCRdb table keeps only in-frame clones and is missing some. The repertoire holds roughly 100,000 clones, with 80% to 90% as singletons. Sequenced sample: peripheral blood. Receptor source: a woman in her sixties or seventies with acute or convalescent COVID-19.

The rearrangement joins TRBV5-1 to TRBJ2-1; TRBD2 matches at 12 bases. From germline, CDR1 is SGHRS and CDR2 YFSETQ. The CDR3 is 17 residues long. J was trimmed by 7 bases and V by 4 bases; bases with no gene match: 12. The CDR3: CASSRGLAGTLRNEQFF. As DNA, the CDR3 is TGCGCCAGCAGCCGAGGACTAGCGGGAACCCTTAGGAATGAGCAGTTCTTC.

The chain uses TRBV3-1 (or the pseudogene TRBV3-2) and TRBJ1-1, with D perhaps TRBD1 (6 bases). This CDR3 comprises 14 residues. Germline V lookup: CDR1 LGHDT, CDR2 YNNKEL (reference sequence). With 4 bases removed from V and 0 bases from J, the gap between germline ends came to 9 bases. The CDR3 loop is CASSPTGMNTEAFF. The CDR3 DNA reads TGTGCCAGCAGCCCGACAGGTATGAACACTGAAGCTTTCTTT.

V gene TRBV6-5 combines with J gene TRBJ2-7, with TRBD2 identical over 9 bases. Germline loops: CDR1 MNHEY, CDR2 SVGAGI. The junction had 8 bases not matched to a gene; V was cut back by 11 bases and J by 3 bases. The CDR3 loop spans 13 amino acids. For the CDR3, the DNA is TGTGCCTCCGGGGCTAGCGGGAACTACGAGCAGTACTTC. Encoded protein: CASGASGNYEQYF.

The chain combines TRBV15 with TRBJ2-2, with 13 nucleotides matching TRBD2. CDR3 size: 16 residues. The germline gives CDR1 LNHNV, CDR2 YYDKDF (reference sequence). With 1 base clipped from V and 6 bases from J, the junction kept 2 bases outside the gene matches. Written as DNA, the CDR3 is TGTGCCACCAGCAGAGGACTAGCGGGAGGTGCCGGGGAGCTGTTTTTT. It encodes CATSRGLAGGAGELFF.

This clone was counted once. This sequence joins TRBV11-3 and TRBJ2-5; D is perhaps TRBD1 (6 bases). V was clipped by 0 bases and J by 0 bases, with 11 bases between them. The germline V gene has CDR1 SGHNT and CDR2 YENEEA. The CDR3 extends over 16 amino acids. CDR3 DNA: TGTGCCAGCAGCTTAGAGGTGGGACAAGACCAAGAGACCCAGTACTTC. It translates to CASSLEVGQDQETQYF.

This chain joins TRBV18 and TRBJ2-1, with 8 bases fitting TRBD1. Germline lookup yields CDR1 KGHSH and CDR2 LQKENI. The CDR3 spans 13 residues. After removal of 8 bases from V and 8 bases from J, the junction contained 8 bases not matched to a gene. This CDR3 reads CASRGRGLDEQFF. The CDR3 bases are TGTGCCAGCCGGGGCAGGGGGCTCGATGAGCAGTTCTTC.

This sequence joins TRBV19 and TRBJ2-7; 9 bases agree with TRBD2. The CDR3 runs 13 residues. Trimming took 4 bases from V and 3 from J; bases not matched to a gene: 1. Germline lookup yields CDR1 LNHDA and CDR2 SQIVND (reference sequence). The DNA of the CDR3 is TGTGCCAGTAGTAGGACTAGCGTCTACGAGCAGTACTTC. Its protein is CASSRTSVYEQYF.

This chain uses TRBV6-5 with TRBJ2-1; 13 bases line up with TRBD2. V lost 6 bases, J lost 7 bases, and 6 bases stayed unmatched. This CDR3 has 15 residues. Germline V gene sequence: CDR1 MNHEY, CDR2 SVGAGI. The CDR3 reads CASSPLAGGGNEQFF. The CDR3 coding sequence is TGTGCCAGCAGCCCACTAGCGGGAGGGGGGAATGAGCAGTTCTTC.

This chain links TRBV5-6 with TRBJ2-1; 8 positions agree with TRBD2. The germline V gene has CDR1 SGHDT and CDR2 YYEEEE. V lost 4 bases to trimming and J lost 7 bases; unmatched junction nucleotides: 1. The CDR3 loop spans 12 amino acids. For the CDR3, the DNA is TGTGCCAGCAGCCCGGGGGGGAATGAGCAGTTCTTC. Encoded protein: CASSPGGNEQFF.

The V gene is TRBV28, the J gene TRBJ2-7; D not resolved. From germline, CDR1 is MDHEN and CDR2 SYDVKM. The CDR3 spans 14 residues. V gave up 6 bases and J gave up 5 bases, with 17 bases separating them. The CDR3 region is CASSSSGIPDEQYV. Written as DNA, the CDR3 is TGTGCCAGCAGCTCCTCAGGCATTCCCGACGAGCAGTACGTC.

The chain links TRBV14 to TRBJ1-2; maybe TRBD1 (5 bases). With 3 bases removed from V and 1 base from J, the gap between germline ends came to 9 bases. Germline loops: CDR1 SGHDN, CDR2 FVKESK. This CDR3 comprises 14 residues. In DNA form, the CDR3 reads TGTGCCAGCAGCCACAGGGTGTTTAACTATGGCTACACCTTC. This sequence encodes CASSHRVFNYGYTF.

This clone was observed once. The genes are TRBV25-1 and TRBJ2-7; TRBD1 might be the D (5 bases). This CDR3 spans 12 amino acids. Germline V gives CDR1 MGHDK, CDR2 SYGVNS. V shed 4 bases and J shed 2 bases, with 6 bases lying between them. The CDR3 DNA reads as TGTGCCAGCAGTGGGACACCCTACGAGCAGTACTTC. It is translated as CASSGTPYEQYF.

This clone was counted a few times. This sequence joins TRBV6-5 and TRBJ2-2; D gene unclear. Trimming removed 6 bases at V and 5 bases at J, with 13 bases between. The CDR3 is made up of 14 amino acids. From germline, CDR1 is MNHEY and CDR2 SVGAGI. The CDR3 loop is CASSRGVGTGELFF. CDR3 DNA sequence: TGTGCCAGCAGCAGAGGCGTTGGGACCGGGGAGCTGTTTTTT.

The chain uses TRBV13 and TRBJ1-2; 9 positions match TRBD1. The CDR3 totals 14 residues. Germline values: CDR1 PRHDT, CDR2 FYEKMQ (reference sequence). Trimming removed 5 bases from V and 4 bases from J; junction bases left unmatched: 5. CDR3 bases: TGTGCCAGCAGCCTCACAGGGGGCAGCTATGGCTACACCTTC. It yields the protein CASSLTGGSYGYTF.

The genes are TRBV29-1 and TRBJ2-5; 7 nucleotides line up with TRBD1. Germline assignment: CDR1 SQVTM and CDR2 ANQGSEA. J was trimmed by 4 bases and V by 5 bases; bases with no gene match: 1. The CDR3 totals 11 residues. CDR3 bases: TGCAGCGTTCAGGGGGTAGAGACCCAGTACTTC. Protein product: CSVQGVETQYF.

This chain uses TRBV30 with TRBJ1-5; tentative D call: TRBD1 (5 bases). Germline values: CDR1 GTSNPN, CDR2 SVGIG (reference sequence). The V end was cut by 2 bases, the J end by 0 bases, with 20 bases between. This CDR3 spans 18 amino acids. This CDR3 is CAWSTGGTRRYSNQPQHF. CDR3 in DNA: TGTGCCTGGAGTACGGGGGGTACCCGAAGATATAGCAATCAGCCCCAGCATTTT.

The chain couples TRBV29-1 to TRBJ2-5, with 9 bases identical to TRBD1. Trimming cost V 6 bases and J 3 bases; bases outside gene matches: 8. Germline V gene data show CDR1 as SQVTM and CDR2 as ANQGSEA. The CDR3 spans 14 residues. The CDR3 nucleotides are TGCAGCGTGCAACAGGGGGCGACAAAAGAGACCCAGTACTTC. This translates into CSVQQGATKETQYF.

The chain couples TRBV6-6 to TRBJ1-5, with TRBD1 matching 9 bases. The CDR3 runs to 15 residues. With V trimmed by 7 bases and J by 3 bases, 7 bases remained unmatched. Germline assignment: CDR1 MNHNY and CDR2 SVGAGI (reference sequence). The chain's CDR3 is CASTPRTGVNQPQHF. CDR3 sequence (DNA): TGTGCCAGCACCCCTCGGACAGGGGTCAATCAGCCCCAGCATTTT.

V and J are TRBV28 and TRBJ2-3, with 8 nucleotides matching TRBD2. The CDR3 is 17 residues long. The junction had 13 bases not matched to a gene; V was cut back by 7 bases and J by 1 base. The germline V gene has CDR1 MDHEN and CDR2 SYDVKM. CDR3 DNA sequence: TGTGCCAGCATGGGTGCTCCGGGAGGGCCGGGCACAGATACGCAGTATTTT. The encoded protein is CASMGAPGGPGTDTQYF.

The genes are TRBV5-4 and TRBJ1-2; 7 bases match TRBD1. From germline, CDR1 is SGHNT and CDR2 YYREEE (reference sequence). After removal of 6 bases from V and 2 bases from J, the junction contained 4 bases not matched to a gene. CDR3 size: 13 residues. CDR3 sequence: CASTDRVNYGYTF. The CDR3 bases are TGTGCCAGCACCGACAGGGTCAACTATGGCTACACCTTC.

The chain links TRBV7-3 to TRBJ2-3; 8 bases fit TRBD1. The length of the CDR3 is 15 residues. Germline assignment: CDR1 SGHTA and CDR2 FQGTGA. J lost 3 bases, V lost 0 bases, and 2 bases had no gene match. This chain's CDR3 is CASSLTDRGTDTQYF. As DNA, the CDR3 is TGTGCCAGCAGCTTAACCGACAGGGGAACAGATACGCAGTATTTT.

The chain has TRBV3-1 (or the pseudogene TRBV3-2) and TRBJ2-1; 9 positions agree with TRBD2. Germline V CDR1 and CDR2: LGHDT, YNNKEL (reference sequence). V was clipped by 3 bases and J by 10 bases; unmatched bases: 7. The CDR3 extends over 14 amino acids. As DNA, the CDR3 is TGTGCCAGCAGCCAGCGGGCGGGAGGGCTGGAGCAGTTCTTC. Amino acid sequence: CASSQRAGGLEQFF.

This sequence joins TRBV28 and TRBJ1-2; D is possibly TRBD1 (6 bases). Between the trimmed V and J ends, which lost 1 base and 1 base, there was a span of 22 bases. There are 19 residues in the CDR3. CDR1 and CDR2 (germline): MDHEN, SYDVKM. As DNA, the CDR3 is TGTGCCAGCAGTTTATTAGGGGTAGGGGGTGTAAGCTATAACTATGGCTACACCTTC. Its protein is CASSLLGVGGVSYNYGYTF.

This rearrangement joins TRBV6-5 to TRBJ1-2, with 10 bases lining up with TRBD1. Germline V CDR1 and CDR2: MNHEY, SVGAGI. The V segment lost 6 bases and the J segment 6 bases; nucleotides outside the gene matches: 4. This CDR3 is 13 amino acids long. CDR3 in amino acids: CASRRTGGNGYTF. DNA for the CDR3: TGTGCCAGCAGACGGACAGGGGGGAATGGCTACACCTTC.

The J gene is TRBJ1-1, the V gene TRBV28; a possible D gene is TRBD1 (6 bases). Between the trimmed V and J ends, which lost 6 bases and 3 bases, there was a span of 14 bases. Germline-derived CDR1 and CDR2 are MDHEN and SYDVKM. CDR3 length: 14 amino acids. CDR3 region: CASRPGGRDTEAFF. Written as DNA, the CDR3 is TGTGCCAGCAGACCCGGGGGGCGGGACACTGAAGCTTTCTTT.